This section outlines one TCR beta chain sequence together with its context. In the source study's methods: Estimated nucleated cell counts came from reference gene primer amplification. Assay: immunoSEQ multiplex PCR; the TCRdb copy retains only in-frame clones and omits some. Clonal size and the V and J genes are those of that table, whereas D and trimming came from the DNA. The sample includes roughly 80,000 clones, around 80% of them seen just once. This specimen belongs to a study of blood T cell repertoires in COVID-19. In the study overall: The study drew acute and convalescent COVID-19 samples from the United States, Italy and Spain. Nucleic acid was either cDNA or gDNA, and it came from T cells, B-cell-depleted T cells, or PBMCs.

Deletions cut 5 bases from V and 8 bases from J, with 10 bases between. This CDR3 is 13 amino acids long. Germline CDR1 is LNHDA and CDR2 is SQIVND (reference sequence). Sequencing input: peripheral blood. The source of this sequence is a human donor in a cohort sampled during active COVID-19. V and J are TRBV19 and TRBJ1-6; maybe TRBD1 (5 bases). This chain's CDR3 is CASSAGMDSPLHF. DNA for the CDR3: TGTGCCAGTAGTGCAGGGATGGATTCACCCCTCCACTTT. The entire variable domain, with the rest obtained from reference TRBV19 and TRBJ1-6, is as follows: DGGITQSPKYLFRKEGQNVTLSCEQNLNHDAMYWYRQDPGQGLRLIYYSQIVNDFQKGDIAEGYSVSREKKESFPLTVTSAQKNPTAFYLCASSAGMDSPLHFGNGTRLTVT.